This T cell receptor beta chain was sequenced in a study of blood T cell repertoires in COVID-19. Study as a whole: Sites in the United States, Italy and Spain provided acute and convalescent COVID-19 samples. From T cells, B-cell-depleted T cells, or PBMCs came the material, which was cDNA or gDNA.

How the authors handled the data: How many nucleated cells were present was estimated from reference gene primer amplification. The method was immunoSEQ multiplex PCR; TCRdb's version includes in-frame clones alone and lacks a portion of them. V, J and clone size were drawn from that table, and D and trimming were deduced from the DNA. This sample has more than 60,000 clones, with 86% found just once. V lost 6 bases to trimming and J lost 7 bases; unmatched junction nucleotides: 11. Germline loops: CDR1 SNHLY, CDR2 FYNNEI. CDR3 length equals 15 residues. Sequenced sample: peripheral blood. This clonotype was obtained from a man over 45 with active COVID-19. The chain joins TRBV2 to TRBJ1-2; 10 bases are shared with TRBD1. In nucleotides, the CDR3 is TGTGCCAGCAGCCCGAGACAGGGGGCCCGAGGTGGCTACACCTTC. Protein sequence: CASSPRQGARGGYTF.